Listed below are T cell receptor beta chains from one sample, sequenced in a study of shared clonotypes between healthy human individuals. The repertoire was sequenced with immunoSEQ multiplex PCR; TCRdb's copy has only in-frame clones and lacks some. The sample holds some 2,000,000 clones, approximately 95% seen once. The sample taken for sequencing was naive CD8+ T cells sorted from blood. Every receptor here comes from a man aged 18 to 30 in good health. Each CDR3 is given with its conserved first and last residue. The order of the fields is D gene, J gene, V gene, CDR3 protein. The D gene is left open where the match is weak.

. TRBJ2-2 TRBV5-5 CASSLGSGELFF
TRBD1 TRBJ1-5 TRBV27 CASSPWTGEGNQPQHF
TRBD2 TRBJ2-7 TRBV5-6 CASTIWGGVMEQYF
TRBD2 TRBJ2-3 TRBV25-1 CASSESGGPDTQYF
. TRBJ2-2 TRBV7-9 CASSPTGSGELFF
TRBD2 TRBJ2-5 TRBV4-3 CASSQLTSGKETQYF
TRBD2 TRBJ2-5 TRBV5-5 CASGTSGSKGETQYF
TRBD2 TRBJ2-3 TRBV5-4 CASSSRLAGGPSDTQYF
. TRBJ1-1 TRBV9 CASSVVSVGTEAFF
. TRBJ2-7 TRBV29-1 CSVMEVGGYEQYF
. TRBJ2-2 TRBV5-8 CASSPTWRTGELFF
TRBD2 TRBJ2-7 TRBV9 CASSKSGTYSYEQYF
. TRBJ2-2 TRBV13 CASRDPGDQTGELFF
TRBD1 TRBJ2-1 TRBV5-1 CASNSLRTGGGEQFF
. TRBJ2-3 TRBV4-3 CASSPRAGTLTDTQYF
TRBD2 TRBJ2-4 TRBV7-8 CASSLVTSGSNIQYF
TRBD1 TRBJ1-1 TRBV5-5 CASTLHRGPAEAFF
. TRBJ2-7 TRBV28 CASSLTLSPGEQYF
. TRBJ2-1 TRBV27 CASSFWRSSYNEQFF
. TRBJ2-7 TRBV7-2 CASSLTTNPIYEQYF
. TRBJ2-3 TRBV19 CASSMSLFGGHTDTQYF
TRBD1 TRBJ2-7 TRBV2 CASRGQVYEQYF
TRBD1 TRBJ2-7 TRBV7-8 CASSFRGYNEQYF
. TRBJ2-3 TRBV5-1 CASSEGLNGDVDTQYF
. TRBJ1-2 TRBV7-6 CASSFEVGGGYGYTF
. TRBJ2-5 TRBV5-6 CASSLDGTSQETQYF
. TRBJ2-7 TRBV4-1 CASSQVIQGYHEQYF
. TRBJ2-7 TRBV13 CASSLGTASYEQYF
TRBD2 TRBJ2-7 TRBV5-6 CASSPGTTTYEQYF
. TRBJ1-2 TRBV6-7 CASSYYRELPTNYGYTF
TRBD1 TRBJ2-7 TRBV5-6 CASSEDRDYEQYF
TRBD1 TRBJ2-7 TRBV27 CASSFRQGGFYEQYF
. TRBJ2-7 TRBV4-1 CASSHDTAYEQYF
TRBD1 TRBJ1-2 TRBV6-1 CASSEWGQGDVYGYTF
. TRBJ2-2 TRBV7-6 CASSSGTGELFF
. TRBJ2-7 TRBV7-2 CASSLESGGGYEQYF
TRBD1 TRBJ2-2 TRBV9 CASSVGTANTGELFF
. TRBJ2-1 TRBV27 CASSTTQSSYNEQFF
TRBD1 TRBJ2-5 TRBV11-3 CASSLGTGQPETQYF
. TRBJ1-1 TRBV13 CASSLATGNTEAFF
. TRBJ2-3 TRBV7-8 CASSLVGGPTDTQYF
. TRBJ1-4 TRBV4-1 CASSSPSGSRAEKLFF
TRBD1 TRBJ1-2 TRBV11-2 CASSLDGGGVDYGYTF
. TRBJ2-7 TRBV7-6 CASSPGPGSEQYF
. TRBJ2-2 TRBV27 CASTGVEDTGELFF
. TRBJ2-2 TRBV10-3 CAISAQLGATGELFF
. TRBJ1-3 TRBV5-4 CASSLDFNPGNTIYF
. TRBJ2-3 TRBV9 CASSSGSLDTQYF